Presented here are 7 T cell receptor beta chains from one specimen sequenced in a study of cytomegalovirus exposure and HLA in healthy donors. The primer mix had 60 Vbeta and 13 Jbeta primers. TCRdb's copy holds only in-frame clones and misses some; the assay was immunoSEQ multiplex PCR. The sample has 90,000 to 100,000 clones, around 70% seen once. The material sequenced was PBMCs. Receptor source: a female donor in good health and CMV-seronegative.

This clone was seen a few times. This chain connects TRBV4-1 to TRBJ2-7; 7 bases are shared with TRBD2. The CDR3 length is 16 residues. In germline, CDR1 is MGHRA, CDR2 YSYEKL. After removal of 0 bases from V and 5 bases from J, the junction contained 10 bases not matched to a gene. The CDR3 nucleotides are TGCGCCAGCAGCCAAGAGTTAAGGGGAGGGCAGAACGAGCAGTACTTC. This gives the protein CASSQELRGGQNEQYF.

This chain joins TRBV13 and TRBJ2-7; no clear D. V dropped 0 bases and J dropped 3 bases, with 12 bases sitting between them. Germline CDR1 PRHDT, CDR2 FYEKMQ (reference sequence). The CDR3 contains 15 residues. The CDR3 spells CASSLGISGLYEQYF. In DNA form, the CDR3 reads TGTGCCAGCAGCTTAGGGATAAGTGGCCTCTACGAGCAGTACTTC.

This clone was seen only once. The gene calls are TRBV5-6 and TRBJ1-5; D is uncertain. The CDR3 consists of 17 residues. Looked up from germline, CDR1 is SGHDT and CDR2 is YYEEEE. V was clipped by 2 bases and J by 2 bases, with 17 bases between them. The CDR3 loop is CASSFSSAVEGNQPQHF. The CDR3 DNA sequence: TGTGCCAGCAGCTTCTCCTCAGCGGTCGAAGGCAATCAGCCCCAGCATTTT.

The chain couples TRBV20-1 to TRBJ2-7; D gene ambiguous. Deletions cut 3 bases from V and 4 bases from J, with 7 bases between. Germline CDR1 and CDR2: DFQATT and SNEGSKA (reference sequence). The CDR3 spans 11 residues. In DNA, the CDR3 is TGCAGTGCTAGTTCCGGGTACGAGCAGTACTTC. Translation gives CSASSGYEQYF.

The CDR3 region is CASSPRQGDHYGYTF. The DNA for the CDR3 is TGTGCCAGCAGCCCGCGGCAGGGGGATCACTATGGCTACACCTTC. The genes are TRBV14 and TRBJ1-2; 7 bases match TRBD1. The CDR3 runs to 15 residues. J lost 3 bases, V lost 4 bases, and 8 bases had no gene match. The germline V gene has CDR1 SGHDN and CDR2 FVKESK.

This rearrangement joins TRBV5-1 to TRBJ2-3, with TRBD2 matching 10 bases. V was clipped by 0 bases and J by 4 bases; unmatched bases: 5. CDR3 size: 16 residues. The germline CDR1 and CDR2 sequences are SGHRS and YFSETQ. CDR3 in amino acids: CASSLGLAGVADTQYF. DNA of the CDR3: TGCGCCAGCAGCTTGGGGCTAGCGGGAGTGGCAGATACGCAGTATTTT.

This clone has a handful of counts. The CDR3 loop reads CASSQDRAANYGYTF. CDR3 coding DNA: TGCGCCAGCAGCCAGGACAGGGCAGCTAACTATGGCTACACCTTC. The chain employs TRBV4-1 and TRBJ1-2; 8 bases map to TRBD1. This CDR3 region has 15 residues. CDR1 is MGHRA, CDR2 YSYEKL, per germline. With 3 bases clipped from V and 0 bases from J, the junction kept 3 bases outside the gene matches.